This T cell receptor beta chain was identified during a study of T-cell reconstitution after alpha-beta-depleted transplantation in children. Unique molecular identifiers were incorporated during preparation of the TCRbeta library. Using its own MiXCR run on the PCR reads, TCRdb lists one record per CDR3 protein. This table has under 50,000 distinct CDR3 sequences, 52% appearing once. V shed 9 bases and J 2 bases; nucleotides not matched to a gene: 7. The germline gives CDR1 SGHRS, CDR2 YFSETQ. This CDR3 is built from 14 residues. Concerning this clonotype: Its target is not known. A much larger clone lies one base from this, so it may be a read error.

Regarding the study as a whole: The origin of high day-60 TCRbeta diversity in some patients lay in surviving recipient T cells and thymic progenitors. There were reportedly several hundred expanded graft clones from which alpha-beta T cells came about two months after transplant. By one year post-transplant, T-cell counts and diversity largely arose from T cells that were newly produced.

Sample: peripheral blood, taken before TCRalphabeta/CD19-depleted stem cell transplant. The clonotype was recovered from a boy younger than two with SCID, due to receive a stem cell transplant. This chain uses TRBV5-1 with TRBJ2-1; 8 bases align to TRBD1. CDR3 in amino acids: CATQTGGTYNEQFF. CDR3 DNA sequence: TGCGCCACGCAAACAGGGGGTACCTACAATGAGCAGTTCTTC.